Listed below are T cell receptor beta chains from one sample, sequenced in a study of cytomegalovirus exposure and HLA in healthy donors. TCRdb keeps only in-frame clones here, not all; method: immunoSEQ multiplex PCR. The sample lists about 190,000 clones, 85% to 90% occurring once. The sample was PBMCs. Source of these receptors: a man between 25 and 39 years old in good health and CMV-seronegative. The CDR3 runs from the conserved cysteine through the conserved F or W. Each record gives: V gene, D gene, clone size, J gene, CDR3 DNA, CDR3 protein. D genes are given only for firm matches. A clone size is listed for some rows: how often the clone was seen (once, few, many), or a class if it is expanded.

TRBV4-1	-	-	TRBJ1-5	TGCGCCAGCAGCCTTGCAGGTTTTGGGTCGAGTCAGCCCCAGCATTTT	CASSLAGFGSSQPQHF
TRBV7-9	TRBD1	-	TRBJ1-2	TGTGCCAGCAGCTTTACAGGGGGTGGCTACACCTTC	CASSFTGGGYTF
TRBV4-1	-	-	TRBJ2-1	TGCGCCAGCAGCCAAGATCGGTCGGCGGGCGAGCAGTTCTTC	CASSQDRSAGEQFF
TRBV28	TRBD1	-	TRBJ2-1	TGTGCCAGCAGTTTATGGGGACAGAACTACAATGAGCAGTTCTTC	CASSLWGQNYNEQFF
TRBV5-8	-	-	TRBJ1-2	TGTGCCAGCAGTGACCTAAATCTGGCGGACTATGGCTACACCTTC	CASSDLNLADYGYTF
TRBV6-5	TRBD2	-	TRBJ2-7	TGTGCCAGCAGTTCCACCGGGACTAGCTCCTACGAGCAGTACTTC	CASSSTGTSSYEQYF
TRBV18	TRBD2	-	TRBJ2-7	TGTGCCAGCTCACCAGCGGGAGGGTTCTACGAGCAGTACTTC	CASSPAGGFYEQYF
TRBV2	-	-	TRBJ2-3	TGTGCCAGCAGTGGTGGCAGACACCGCACAGATACGCAGTATTTT	CASSGGRHRTDTQYF
TRBV7-9	-	once	TRBJ1-1	TGTGCCAGCAGCCCTTCCTGGAACACTGAAGCTTTCTTT	CASSPSWNTEAFF
TRBV6-4	-	-	TRBJ2-3	TGTGCCAGCAGTGACGGCACGGGGGGCAACACAGATACGCAGTATTTT	CASSDGTGGNTDTQYF
TRBV11-2	TRBD1	-	TRBJ2-7	TGTGCCAGCAGCTTATACGGGACAGGGTACGAGCAGTACTTC	CASSLYGTGYEQYF
TRBV2	TRBD1	-	TRBJ2-5	TGTGCCAGCAGTACCGGACAGGATCAAGAGACCCAGTACTTC	CASSTGQDQETQYF
TRBV4-1	TRBD1	-	TRBJ1-1	TGCGCCAGCAGCCGGGACGGCACAGGGGTCGTACCTGAAGCTTTCTTT	CASSRDGTGVVPEAFF
TRBV27	-	-	TRBJ1-5	TGTGCCAGCGGGGCGGGGCCCAATCAGCCCCAGCATTTT	CASGAGPNQPQHF
TRBV7-9	TRBD1	-	TRBJ1-1	TGTGCCAGCAGCAACCGAGGGGGGACAGGGGTCACTGAAGCTTTCTTT	CASSNRGGTGVTEAFF
TRBV7-9	-	-	TRBJ1-1	TGTGCCAGCAGCCTAGGGACACTTGAAGCTTTCTTT	CASSLGTLEAFF
TRBV2	-	-	TRBJ2-3	TGTGCCAGCAGTGATATTCTGCTAGCCCGGACTGCAGATACGCAGTATTTT	CASSDILLARTADTQYF
TRBV5-1	-	-	TRBJ2-6	TGCGCCAGCGGGCAGGGCTCTGGGGCCAACGTCCTGACTTTC	CASGQGSGANVLTF
TRBV30	TRBD1	-	TRBJ2-7	TGTGCCTGGAGTGTCCCGGGACAGTCCTACGAGCAGTACTTC	CAWSVPGQSYEQYF
TRBV28	-	-	TRBJ2-7	TGTGCCAGCACGACAGGCTCCAACTACGAGCAGTACTTC	CASTTGSNYEQYF
TRBV7-8	TRBD1	-	TRBJ1-2	TGTGCCAGCAGCTTAGAGGCAACAGGGGGCGCTGGCTACACCTTC	CASSLEATGGAGYTF
TRBV6-6	-	-	TRBJ2-7	TGTGCCAGCAGTTACGGGACAATCTACGAGCAGTACTTC	CASSYGTIYEQYF
TRBV28	-	once	TRBJ2-5	TGTGCCAGCAGTTGGGAGGCGCCTAAGTACTTC	CASSWEAPKYF
TRBV27	-	-	TRBJ1-1	TGTGCCAGCAGTCCGCCCCCTCGGGGGGGTTGGAACACTGAAGCTTTCTTT	CASSPPPRGGWNTEAFF